This T cell receptor (beta chain) was sequenced for a study of cytomegalovirus exposure and HLA in healthy donors. Study results and limitations: Reportedly, diagnosis of cytomegalovirus status by the classifier showed high specificity and sensitivity.

The PCR had 60 Vbeta and 13 Jbeta primers. The data were produced by immunoSEQ multiplex PCR, yet TCRdb's version contains in-frame clones alone and is incomplete. The profile shows around 140,000 clones, approximately 84% of them singletons. V lost 7 bases and J 7 bases, leaving 16 bases between the germline ends. This CDR3 is 13 amino acids long. Germline CDR1 reads SNHLY; CDR2 reads FYNNEI. In this sample, this clone turned up a few times. Its specificity is unknown. Input material: PBMCs. This chain links TRBV2 with TRBJ2-5; possible D gene TRBD2, 6 bases. The clonotype originates from a woman younger than 35 in good health and CMV-seronegative. The CDR3 DNA reads as TGTGCCAGCACTGGGGACTCCTCCGGGACCCAGTACTTC. Its translation: CASTGDSSGTQYF.